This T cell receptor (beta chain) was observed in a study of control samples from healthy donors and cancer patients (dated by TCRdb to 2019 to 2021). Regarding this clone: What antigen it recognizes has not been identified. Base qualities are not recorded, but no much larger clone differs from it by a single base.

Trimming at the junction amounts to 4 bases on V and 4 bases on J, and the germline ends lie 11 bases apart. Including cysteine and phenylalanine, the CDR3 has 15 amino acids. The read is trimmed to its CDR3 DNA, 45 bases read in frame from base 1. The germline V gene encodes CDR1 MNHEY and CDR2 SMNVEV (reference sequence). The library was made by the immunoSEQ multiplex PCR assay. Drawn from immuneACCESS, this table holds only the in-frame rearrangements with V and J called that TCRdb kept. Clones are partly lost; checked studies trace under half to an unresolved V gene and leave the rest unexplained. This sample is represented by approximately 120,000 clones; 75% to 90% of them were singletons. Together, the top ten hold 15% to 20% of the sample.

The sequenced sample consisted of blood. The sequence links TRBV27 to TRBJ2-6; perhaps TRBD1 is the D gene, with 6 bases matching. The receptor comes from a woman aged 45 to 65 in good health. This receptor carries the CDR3 CASSWGRSGANVLTF. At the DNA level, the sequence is TGTGCCAGCAGTTGGGGGCGCTCGGGGGCCAACGTCCTGACTTTC.